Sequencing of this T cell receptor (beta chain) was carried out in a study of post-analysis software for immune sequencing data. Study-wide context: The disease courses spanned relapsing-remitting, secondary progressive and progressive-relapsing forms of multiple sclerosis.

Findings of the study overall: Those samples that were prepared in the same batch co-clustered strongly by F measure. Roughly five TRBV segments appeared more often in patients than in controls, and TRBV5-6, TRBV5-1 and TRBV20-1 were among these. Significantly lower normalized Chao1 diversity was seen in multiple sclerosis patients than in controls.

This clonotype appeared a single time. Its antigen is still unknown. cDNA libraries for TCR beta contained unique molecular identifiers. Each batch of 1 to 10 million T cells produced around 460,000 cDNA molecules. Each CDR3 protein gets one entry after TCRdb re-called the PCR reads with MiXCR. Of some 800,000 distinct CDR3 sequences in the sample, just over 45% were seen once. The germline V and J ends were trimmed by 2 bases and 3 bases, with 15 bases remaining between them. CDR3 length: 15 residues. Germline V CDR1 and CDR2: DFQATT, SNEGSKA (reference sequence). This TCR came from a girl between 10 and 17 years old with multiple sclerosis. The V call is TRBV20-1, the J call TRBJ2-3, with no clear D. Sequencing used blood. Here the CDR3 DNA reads TGCAGTGCTAGAAGGCTTGAGTGGCGGACAGATACGCAGTATTTT. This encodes CSARRLEWRTDTQYF.